This TCR beta chain was captured by sequencing in a study of T cell repertoires in cytomegalovirus infection. The CDR3 is 15 residues long. The V gene's germline CDR1 is KGHDR and CDR2 SFDVKD. Between the trimmed V and J ends, which lost 6 bases and 0 bases, there was a span of 10 bases. This clonotype was detected many times. TCRdb re-called the reads with MiXCR, one entry per CDR3 protein. The table lists 560,000 or so distinct CDR3 sequences, approximately 16% of them singletons. The sequenced sample consisted of CD8+ T cells from PBMCs. The receptor's source is a human donor in good health (CMV status not recorded). Some clones in this sample may be carry-over from other donors' samples. The chain links TRBV24-1 to TRBJ2-2; D possibly matches TRBD1 or TRBD2 (5 bases each). This CDR3 is CATSPGPTNTGELFF. The CDR3 DNA reads TGTGCCACCAGTCCGGGACCGACGAACACCGGGGAGCTGTTTTTT.